This record looks at one T cell receptor beta chain sequence and its context. Antigen: not known. Germline V CDR1 and CDR2: SGHVS, FNYEAQ. Trimming stripped 3 bases from V and 2 bases from J, with 14 bases between. The CDR3 is made up of 16 amino acids. This record comes from a study of CD8 T cell repertoires and HIV-1 epitope variants. Study in general: T cells were stimulated with Twenty-five Gag and Nef peptides separately. Controls included no peptide, Ebola AY9 epitope, and a CMV, EBV, flu pool.

Only in-frame clones appear in the TCRdb table, and some are missing; sequencing was by immunoSEQ multiplex PCR. The sample holds thousands of clones, 60% to 75% seen once. Regarding the study as a whole: The assay identified only TCR beta chains of antigen-proliferating T cells. Of 9 or 10 antigen-specific beta clonotypes, more than 5 appeared to cross-react with escape variants.

The chain recombines TRBV7-6 with TRBJ2-1, with a possible D match to TRBD2 (5 bases). Source material: cultured CD8+ T cells derived from PBMCs. This TCR was recovered from a male donor with HIV. The CDR3 protein is CASSFGGLITYNEQFF. The CDR3 coding sequence is TGTGCCAGCAGCTTCGGAGGACTCATCACCTACAATGAGCAGTTCTTC.